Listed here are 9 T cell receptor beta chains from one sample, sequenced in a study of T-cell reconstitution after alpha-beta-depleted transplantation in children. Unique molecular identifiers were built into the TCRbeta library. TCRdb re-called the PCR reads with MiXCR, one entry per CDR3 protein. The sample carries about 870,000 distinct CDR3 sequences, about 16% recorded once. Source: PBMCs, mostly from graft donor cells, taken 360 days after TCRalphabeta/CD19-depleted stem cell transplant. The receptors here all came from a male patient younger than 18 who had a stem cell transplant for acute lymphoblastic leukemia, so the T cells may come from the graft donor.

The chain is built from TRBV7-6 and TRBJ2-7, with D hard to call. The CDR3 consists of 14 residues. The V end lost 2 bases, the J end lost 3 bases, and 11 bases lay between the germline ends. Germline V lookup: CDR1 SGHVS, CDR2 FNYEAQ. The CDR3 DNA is TGTGCCAGCAGCTTAATACAGACCAGCTACGAGCAGTACTTC. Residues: CASSLIQTSYEQYF.

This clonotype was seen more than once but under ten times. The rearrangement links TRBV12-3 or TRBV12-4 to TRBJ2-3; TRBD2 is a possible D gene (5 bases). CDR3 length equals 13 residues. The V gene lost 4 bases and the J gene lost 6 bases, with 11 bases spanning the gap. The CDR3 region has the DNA TGTGCCAGCAGTTCCCGGGGTGGTGATACGCAGTATTTT. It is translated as CASSSRGGDTQYF.

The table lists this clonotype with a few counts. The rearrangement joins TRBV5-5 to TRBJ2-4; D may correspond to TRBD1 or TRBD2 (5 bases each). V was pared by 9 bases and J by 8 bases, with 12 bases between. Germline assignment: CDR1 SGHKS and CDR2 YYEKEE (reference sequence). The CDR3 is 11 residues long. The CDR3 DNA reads TGTGCCACCGACCAGGGAGACATTCAGTACTTC. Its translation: CATDQGDIQYF. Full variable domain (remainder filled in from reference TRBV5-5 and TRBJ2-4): DAGVTQSPTHLIKTRGQQVTLRCSPISGHKSVSWYQQVLGQGPQFIFQYYEKEERGRGNFPDRFSARQFPNYSSELNVNALLLGDSALYLCATDQGDIQYFGAGTRLSVL.

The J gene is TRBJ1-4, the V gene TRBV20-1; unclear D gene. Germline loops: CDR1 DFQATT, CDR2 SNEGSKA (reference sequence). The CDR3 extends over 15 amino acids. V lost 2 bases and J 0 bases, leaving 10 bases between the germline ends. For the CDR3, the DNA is TGCAGTGCTAGACCCCAGCCTGCAACTAATGAAAAACTGTTTTTT. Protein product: CSARPQPATNEKLFF.

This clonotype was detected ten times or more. The DNA for the CDR3 is TGTGCCAGCAGTCGAGGGACAGGCTACGAGCAGTACTTC. Protein: CASSRGTGYEQYF. V gene TRBV18 combines with J gene TRBJ2-7; 8 bases fit TRBD1. CDR3 size: 13 residues. The V gene end was trimmed by 8 bases and the J gene end by 3 bases; junction bases not matched to a gene: 6. Germline-derived CDR1 and CDR2 are KGHSH and LQKENI.

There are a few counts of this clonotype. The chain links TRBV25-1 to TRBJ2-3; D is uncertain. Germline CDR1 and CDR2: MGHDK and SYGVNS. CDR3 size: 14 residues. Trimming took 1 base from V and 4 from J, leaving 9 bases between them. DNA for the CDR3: TGTGCCAGCAGTGAATCGAAGAAAGCAGATACGCAGTATTTT. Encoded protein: CASSESKKADTQYF.

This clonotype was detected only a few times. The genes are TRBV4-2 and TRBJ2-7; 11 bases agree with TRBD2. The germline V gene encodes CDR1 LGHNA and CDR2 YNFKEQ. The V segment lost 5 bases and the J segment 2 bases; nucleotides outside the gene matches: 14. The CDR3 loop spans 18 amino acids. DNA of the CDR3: TGTGCCAGCAGCAGGCGAACTGGGAGACTAGCGGGAACCTACGAGCAGTACTTC. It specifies CASSRRTGRLAGTYEQYF.

The CDR3 nucleotides read TGTGCCAGCAGCCCCGTGCCCAGGGGCCACCATTATTCCTACAATGAGCAGTTCTTC. Its translation is CASSPVPRGHHYSYNEQFF. The V gene is TRBV12-3 or TRBV12-4, the J gene TRBJ2-1, with D perhaps TRBD1 (6 bases). The CDR3 extends over 19 amino acids. The germline V and J ends were trimmed by 6 bases and 1 base, with 25 bases remaining between them.

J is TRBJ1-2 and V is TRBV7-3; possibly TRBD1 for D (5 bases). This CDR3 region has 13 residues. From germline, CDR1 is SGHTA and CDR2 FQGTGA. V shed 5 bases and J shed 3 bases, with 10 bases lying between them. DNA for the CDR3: TGTGCCAGCAGCCAGGGACGGGACTATGGCTACACCTTC. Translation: CASSQGRDYGYTF.